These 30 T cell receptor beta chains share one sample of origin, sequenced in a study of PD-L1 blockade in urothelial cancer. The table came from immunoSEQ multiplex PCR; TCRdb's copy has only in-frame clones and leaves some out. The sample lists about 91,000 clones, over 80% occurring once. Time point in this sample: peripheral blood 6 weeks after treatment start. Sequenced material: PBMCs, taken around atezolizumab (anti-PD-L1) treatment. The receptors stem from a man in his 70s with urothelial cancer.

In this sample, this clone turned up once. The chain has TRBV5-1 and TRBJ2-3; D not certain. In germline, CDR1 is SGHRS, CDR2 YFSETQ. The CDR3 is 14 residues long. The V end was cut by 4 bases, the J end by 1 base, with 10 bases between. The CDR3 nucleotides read TGCGCCAGCAGCGTTGCCTCAGGCACAGATACGCAGTATTTT. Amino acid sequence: CASSVASGTDTQYF.

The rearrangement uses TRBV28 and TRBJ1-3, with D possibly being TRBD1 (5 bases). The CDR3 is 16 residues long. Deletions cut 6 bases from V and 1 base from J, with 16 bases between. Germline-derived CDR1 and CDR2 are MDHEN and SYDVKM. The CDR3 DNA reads TGTGCCAGCAGCCGCGACAGCTTATTTTCTGGAAACACCATATATTTT. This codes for CASSRDSLFSGNTIYF.

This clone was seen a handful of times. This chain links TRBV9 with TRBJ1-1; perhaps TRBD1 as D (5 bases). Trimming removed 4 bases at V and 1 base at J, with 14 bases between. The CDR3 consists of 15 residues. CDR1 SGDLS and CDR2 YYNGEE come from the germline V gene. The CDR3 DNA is TGTGCCAGCAGCCCTCAGACAGCGACGAACACTGAAGCTTTCTTT. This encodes CASSPQTATNTEAFF.

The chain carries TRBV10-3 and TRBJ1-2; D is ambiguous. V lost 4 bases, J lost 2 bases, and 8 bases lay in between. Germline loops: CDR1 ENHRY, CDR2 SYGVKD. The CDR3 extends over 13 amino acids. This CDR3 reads CAISADSNYGYTF. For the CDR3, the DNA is TGTGCCATCAGTGCCGACTCGAACTATGGCTACACCTTC.

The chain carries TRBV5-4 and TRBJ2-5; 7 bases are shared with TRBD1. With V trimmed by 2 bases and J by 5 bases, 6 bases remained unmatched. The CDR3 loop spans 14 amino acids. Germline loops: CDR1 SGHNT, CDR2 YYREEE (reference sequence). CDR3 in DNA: TGTGCCAGCAGCTTAAAGGGGGCGCGGGAGACCCAGTACTTC. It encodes CASSLKGARETQYF.

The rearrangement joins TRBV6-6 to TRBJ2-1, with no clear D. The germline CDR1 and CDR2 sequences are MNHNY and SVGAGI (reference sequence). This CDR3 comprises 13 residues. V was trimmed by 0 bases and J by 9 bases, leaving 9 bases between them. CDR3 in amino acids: CASSYSLGIEQFF. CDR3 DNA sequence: TGTGCCAGCAGTTACTCCCTAGGCATTGAGCAGTTCTTC.

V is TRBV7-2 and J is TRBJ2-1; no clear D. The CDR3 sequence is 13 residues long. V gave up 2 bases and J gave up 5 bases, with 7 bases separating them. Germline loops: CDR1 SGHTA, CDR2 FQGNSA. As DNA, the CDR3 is TGTGCCAGCAGCTTACCCGGAGACAATGAGCAGTTCTTC. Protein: CASSLPGDNEQFF.

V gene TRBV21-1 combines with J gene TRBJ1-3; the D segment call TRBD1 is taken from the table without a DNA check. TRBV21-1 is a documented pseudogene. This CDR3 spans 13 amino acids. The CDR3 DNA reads TGTGCCAGCGGACAGAGCTCTGGAAACACCATATATTTT. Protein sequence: CASGQSSGNTIYF.

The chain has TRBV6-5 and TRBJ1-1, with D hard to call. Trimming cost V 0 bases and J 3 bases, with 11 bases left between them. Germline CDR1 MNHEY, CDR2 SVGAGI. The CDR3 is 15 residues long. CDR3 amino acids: CASSYSYSEYTEAFF. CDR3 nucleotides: TGTGCCAGCAGTTACTCGTACTCTGAATACACTGAAGCTTTCTTT.

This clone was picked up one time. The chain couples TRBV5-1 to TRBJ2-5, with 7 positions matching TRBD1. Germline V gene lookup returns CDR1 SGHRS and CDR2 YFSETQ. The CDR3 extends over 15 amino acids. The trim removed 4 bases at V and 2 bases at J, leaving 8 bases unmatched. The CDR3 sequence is CASSGRQGTQETQYF. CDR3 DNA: TGCGCCAGCAGCGGGAGACAGGGCACTCAAGAGACCCAGTACTTC.

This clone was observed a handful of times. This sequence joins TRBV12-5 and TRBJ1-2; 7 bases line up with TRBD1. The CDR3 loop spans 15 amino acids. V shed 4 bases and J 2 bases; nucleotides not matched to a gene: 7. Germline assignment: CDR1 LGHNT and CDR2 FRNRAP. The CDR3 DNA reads TGTGCTAGTGGTTCGCGGGACAGCGTCAACTATGGCTACACCTTC. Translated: CASGSRDSVNYGYTF.

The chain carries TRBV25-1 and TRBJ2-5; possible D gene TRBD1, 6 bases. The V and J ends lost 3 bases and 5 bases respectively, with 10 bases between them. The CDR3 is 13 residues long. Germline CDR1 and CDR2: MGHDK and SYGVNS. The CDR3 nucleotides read TGTGCCAGCAGTGACAGGGGCCGGGAGACCCAGTACTTC. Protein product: CASSDRGRETQYF.

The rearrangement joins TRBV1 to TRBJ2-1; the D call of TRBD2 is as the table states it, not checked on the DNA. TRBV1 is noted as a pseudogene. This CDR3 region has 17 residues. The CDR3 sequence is CTSSQERQRESVNEQFF. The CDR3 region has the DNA TGCACCAGCAGCCAAGAACGCCAGCGGGAGTCTGTCAATGAGCAGTTCTTC.

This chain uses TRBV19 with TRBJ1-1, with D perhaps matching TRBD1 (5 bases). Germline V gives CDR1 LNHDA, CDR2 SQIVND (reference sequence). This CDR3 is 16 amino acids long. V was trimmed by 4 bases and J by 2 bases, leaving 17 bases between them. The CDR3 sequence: CASSSGGATYNTEAFF. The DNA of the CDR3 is TGTGCCAGTAGTAGTGGCGGGGCCACCTACAACACTGAAGCTTTCTTT.

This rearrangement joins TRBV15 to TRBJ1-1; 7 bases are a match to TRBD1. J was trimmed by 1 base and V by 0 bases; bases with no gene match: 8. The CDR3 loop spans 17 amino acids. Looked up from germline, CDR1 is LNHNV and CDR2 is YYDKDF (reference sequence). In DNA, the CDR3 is TGTGCCACCAGCAGAGATGCAGGGGGTGGGGGGAACACTGAAGCTTTCTTT. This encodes CATSRDAGGGGNTEAFF.

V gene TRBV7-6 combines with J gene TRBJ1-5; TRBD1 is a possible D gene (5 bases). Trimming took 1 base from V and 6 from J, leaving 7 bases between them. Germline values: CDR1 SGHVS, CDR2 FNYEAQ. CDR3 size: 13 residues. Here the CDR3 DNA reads TGTGCCAGCAGCTTAGGGGGGGGTCAGCCCCAGCATTTT. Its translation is CASSLGGGQPQHF.

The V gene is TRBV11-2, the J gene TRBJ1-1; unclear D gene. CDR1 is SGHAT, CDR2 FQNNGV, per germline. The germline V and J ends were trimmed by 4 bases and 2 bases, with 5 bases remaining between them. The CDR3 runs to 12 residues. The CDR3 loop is CASSSQNTEAFF. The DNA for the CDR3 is TGTGCCAGCAGCTCCCAAAACACTGAAGCTTTCTTT.

In DNA form, the CDR3 reads TGTGCCAGCAGCCCCGGGGAGCGATCCTACGAGCAGTACTTC. Translation: CASSPGERSYEQYF. This chain links TRBV9 with TRBJ2-7, with D perhaps TRBD2 (5 bases). V was trimmed by 4 bases and J by 1 base, leaving 12 bases between them. The CDR3 runs 14 residues. Germline CDR1 reads SGDLS; CDR2 reads YYNGEE.

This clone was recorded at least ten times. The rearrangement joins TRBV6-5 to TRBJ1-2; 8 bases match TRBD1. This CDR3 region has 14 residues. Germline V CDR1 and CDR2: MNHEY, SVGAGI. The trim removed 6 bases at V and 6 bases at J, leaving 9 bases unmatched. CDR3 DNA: TGTGCCAGCAGCCTCGGCGCAGGGGGCAATGGCTACACCTTC. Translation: CASSLGAGGNGYTF.

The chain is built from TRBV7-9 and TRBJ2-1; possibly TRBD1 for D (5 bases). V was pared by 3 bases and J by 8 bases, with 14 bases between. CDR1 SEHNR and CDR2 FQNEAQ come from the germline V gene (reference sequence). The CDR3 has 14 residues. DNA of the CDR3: TGTGCCAGCAGCTTCAGGGCCAGTGGCGATGAGCAGTTCTTC. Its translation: CASSFRASGDEQFF.

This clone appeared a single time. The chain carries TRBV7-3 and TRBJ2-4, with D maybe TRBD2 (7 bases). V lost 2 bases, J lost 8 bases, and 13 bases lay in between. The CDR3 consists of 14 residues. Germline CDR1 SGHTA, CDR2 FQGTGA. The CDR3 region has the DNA TGTGCCAGCAGCTTATCGGGGGCGGGGGACATTCAGTACTTC. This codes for CASSLSGAGDIQYF.

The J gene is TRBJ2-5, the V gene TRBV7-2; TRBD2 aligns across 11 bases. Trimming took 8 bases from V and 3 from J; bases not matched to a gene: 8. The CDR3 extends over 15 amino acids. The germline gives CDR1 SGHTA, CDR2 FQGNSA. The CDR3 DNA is TGTGCCAGCGGAGTAGGGACTAGCGGAAAAGAGACCCAGTACTTC. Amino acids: CASGVGTSGKETQYF.

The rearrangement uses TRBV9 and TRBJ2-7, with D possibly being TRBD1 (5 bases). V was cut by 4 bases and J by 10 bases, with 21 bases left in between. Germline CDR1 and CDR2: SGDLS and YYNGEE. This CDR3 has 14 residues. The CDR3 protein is CASSPNPLDSQQYF. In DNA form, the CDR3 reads TGTGCCAGCAGCCCAAACCCCCTCGACAGCCAACAGTACTTC.

This chain's CDR3 is CASSPAYEQYF. CDR3 DNA sequence: TGTGCCAGCAGCCCGGCCTACGAGCAGTACTTC. This sequence joins TRBV7-2 and TRBJ2-7; D unclear. The CDR3 has 11 amino acids. V gave up 5 bases and J gave up 2 bases, with 4 bases separating them. Germline V CDR1 and CDR2: SGHTA, FQGNSA.

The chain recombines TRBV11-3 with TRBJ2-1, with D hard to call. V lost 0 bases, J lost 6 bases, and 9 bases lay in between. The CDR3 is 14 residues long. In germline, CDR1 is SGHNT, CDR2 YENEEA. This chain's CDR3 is CASSLDLASNEQFF. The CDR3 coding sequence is TGTGCCAGCAGCTTAGATTTGGCTAGCAATGAGCAGTTCTTC.

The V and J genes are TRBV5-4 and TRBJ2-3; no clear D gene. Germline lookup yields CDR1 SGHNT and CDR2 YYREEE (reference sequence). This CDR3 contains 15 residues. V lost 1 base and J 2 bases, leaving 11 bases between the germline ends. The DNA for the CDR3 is TGTGCCAGCAGCTTGCCAGGCCCCACCACAGATACGCAGTATTTT. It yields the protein CASSLPGPTTDTQYF.

CDR3: CASSPPLEGQNEQFF. DNA of the CDR3: TGTGCCAGCTCACCACCGTTGGAGGGGCAAAATGAGCAGTTCTTC. V gene TRBV18 combines with J gene TRBJ2-1; D possibly corresponds to TRBD2 (6 bases). The germline CDR1 and CDR2 sequences are KGHSH and LQKENI. Trimming left V 0 bases short and J 7 bases short, with 13 bases between. The CDR3 loop spans 15 amino acids.

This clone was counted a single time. The CDR3 sequence: CASSLGIVTQYF. The CDR3 DNA sequence: TGTGCCAGCAGCTTAGGTATCGTTACGCAGTATTTT. The chain carries TRBV7-2 and TRBJ2-3; D uncertain. V dropped 1 base and J dropped 8 bases, with 7 bases sitting between them. Looked up from germline, CDR1 is SGHTA and CDR2 is FQGNSA. CDR3 size: 12 residues.

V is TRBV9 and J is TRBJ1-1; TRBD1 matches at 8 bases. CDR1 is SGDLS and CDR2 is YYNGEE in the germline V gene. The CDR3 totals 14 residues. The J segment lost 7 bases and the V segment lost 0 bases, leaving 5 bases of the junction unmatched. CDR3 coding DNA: TGTGCCAGCAGCGTAGGGCCAGGGGGCGTTGAAGCTTTCTTT. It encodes CASSVGPGGVEAFF.

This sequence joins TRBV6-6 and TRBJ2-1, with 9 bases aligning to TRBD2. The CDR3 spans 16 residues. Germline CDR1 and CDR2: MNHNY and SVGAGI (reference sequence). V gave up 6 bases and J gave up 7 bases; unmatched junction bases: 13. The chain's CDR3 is CASRPWAGGPRNEQFF. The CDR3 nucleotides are TGTGCCAGCAGACCGTGGGCGGGGGGGCCGAGGAATGAGCAGTTCTTC.